This entry concerns a single T cell receptor beta chain. Its specific antigen is unknown. No much larger clone exists at a distance of one base, and base qualities are not known. The CDR3, from cysteine to phenylalanine, totals 14 residues. Kept here is only the CDR3 DNA, which spans 42 bases and is read in frame from base 1. CDR1 SGDLS and CDR2 YYNGEE are derived from the germline V gene. Trimming costs V 2 bases and J 0 bases, and their ends lie 6 bases apart. The meaning of the sample's time point label: cells obtained before transplantation from donor or recipient. CD3+CD4+ and CD3+CD8+ populations were FACS-sorted from unstimulated pre-transplant donor and recipient cells taken from spleen or lymph nodes. The data were obtained in a study of graft-versus-host responses after intestinal transplantation (dated by TCRdb to about 2021). About the study as a whole: The transplants that recipients received were multivisceral, liver-intestinal, or isolated intestinal. Anti-thymocyte globulin induction was given to all recipients, followed by maintenance tacrolimus and steroids for approximately 3 years. After intestinal transplantation, graft-versus-host and host-versus-graft alloreactive T cell clones were followed in the graft, circulation and bone marrow using bulk TCR-beta CDR3 sequencing. To identify alloreactive clones, pre-transplant mixed lymphocyte reaction products were sequenced and then compared with unstimulated pre-transplant donor and recipient T cells. A cohort of 24 intestinal transplant recipients, including one retransplant, was enrolled, and a few patients lacking pretransplant specimens were excluded. Donor T cell macrochimerism was defined as a peak of at least 4% donor T cells among recipient peripheral blood mononuclear cells. Rather than going through the commercial service, samples from three later patients were sequenced in-house on an Illumina MiSeq and processed with MiXCR.

General findings and caveats noted by the study authors: GvH clones were found in recipient bone marrow, and some of the GvH clones appeared earlier in ileal mucosa or blood, which is consistent with an intestinal mucosal origin. Conclusions were limited by the relatively low number and heterogeneity of intestinal transplant patients. Patients with donor T cell macrochimerism had high GvH to HvG T cell clonal ratios in their allografts. Early after transplant, peak levels of circulating GvH clones were associated with declines in HvG clones.

Library preparation employed the immunoSEQ multiplex PCR assay. In most patients, genomic DNA was isolated using the Qiagen DNeasy Blood and Tissue Kit and sent frozen to Adaptive Biotechnologies for TCR sequencing. For most patients, genomic DNA was subjected to high-throughput TCR-beta CDR3 sequencing by Adaptive Biotechnologies. The published analysis was carried out like this. Adaptive's ImmunoSEQ software was the source of the TCR sequencing data for roughly 19 patients, while a few other patients were processed with MiXCR and VDJtools. To correct CD4 versus CD8 sorting errors, sequences present in both subsets at a frequency ratio below 5:1 were removed. CDR3 nucleotide sequences shared between donor and recipient were removed because the origin of such sequences could not be assigned. At least 2-fold expansion over unstimulated cells and a minimum CFSE-low frequency of 0.002% (template counts) or 0.001% (read counts) were required for clones to be classified as alloreactive. Clones detected in sequenced pre-transplant spleen, lymph node, or MLR CFSE-low populations of the donor or recipient were defined as mappable. The cumulative frequency of alloreactive clones was calculated as a percentage of all sequences, weighted by copy number. As stored in TCRdb, this immuneACCESS dataset retains in-frame rearrangements with V and J assigned. A fraction of the clones does not appear; measured against another copy, unresolved V genes explain less than half of the discrepancy, and the remainder lacks a known reason. V and J calls and clone size are copied from that table; D and trimming were computed from the DNA. The sample contains 85,000 to 100,000 clones, approximately 90% of them found a single time. The ten largest clonotypes hold roughly 0.17% of the sample.

The chain uses TRBV9 and TRBJ1-3, with no D gene named confidently. The sequence was obtained from a human donor who received an intestinal transplant. The sample was unstimulated CD4+ T cells sorted from spleen or lymph node cells, taken before intestinal transplant. The DNA is TGTGCCAGCAGCGTTACAGCCTCTGGAAACACCATATATTTT. The translation is CASSVTASGNTIYF.